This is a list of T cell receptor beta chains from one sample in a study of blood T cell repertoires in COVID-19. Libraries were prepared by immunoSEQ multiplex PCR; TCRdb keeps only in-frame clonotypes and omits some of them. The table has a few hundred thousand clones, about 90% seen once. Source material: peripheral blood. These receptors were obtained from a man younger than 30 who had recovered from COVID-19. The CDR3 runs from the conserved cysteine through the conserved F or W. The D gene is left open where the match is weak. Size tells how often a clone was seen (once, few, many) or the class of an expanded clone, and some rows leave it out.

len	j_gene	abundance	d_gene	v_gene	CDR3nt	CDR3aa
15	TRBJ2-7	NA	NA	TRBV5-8	TGTGCCAGCAGCTTGACAGGAGGGGTGTTTGACGAGCAGTACTTC	CASSLTGGVFDEQYF
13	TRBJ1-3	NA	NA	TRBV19	TGTGCCAGTAGCTCGTCGGCCCAGGACACCATATATTTT	CASSSSAQDTIYF
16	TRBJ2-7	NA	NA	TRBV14	TGTGCCAGCAGCCAAAACGGCGGAGGGGATCCCTACGAGCAGTACTTC	CASSQNGGGDPYEQYF
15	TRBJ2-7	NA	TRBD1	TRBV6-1	TGTGCCAGCAGTGAAGGTGGGACAGCAGCCTACGAGCAGTACTTC	CASSEGGTAAYEQYF
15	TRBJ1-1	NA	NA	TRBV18	TGTGCCAGCTCACCCTCCGGACAGATGAACACTGAAGCTTTCTTT	CASSPSGQMNTEAFF
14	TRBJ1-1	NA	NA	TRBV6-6	TGTGCCAGCAGCCCTGGGGGGGAGGGGACTGAAGCTTTCTTT	CASSPGGEGTEAFF
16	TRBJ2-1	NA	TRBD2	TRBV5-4	TGTGCCAGCACCCTTCTGCCGGGACTAGCGTCCAATGAGCAGTTCTTC	CASTLLPGLASNEQFF
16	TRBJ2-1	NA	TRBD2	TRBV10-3	TGTGCCATCAGTGGGGCCGGGACTAGCGGGAGTAGGGAGCAGTTCTTC	CAISGAGTSGSREQFF
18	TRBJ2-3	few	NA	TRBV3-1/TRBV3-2	TGTGCCAGCAGCCAAGATCGTTTTCTGGGGGCTAGCACAGATACGCAGTATTTT	CASSQDRFLGASTDTQYF
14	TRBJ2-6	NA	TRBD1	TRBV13	TGTGCCAGCAGCTTGGGACAGGGGGCCAACGTCCTGACTTTC	CASSLGQGANVLTF
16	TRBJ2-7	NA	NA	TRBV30	TGTGCCTGGAGTCTTTCTCTAGCGACGACTACCTACGAGCAGTACTTC	CAWSLSLATTTYEQYF
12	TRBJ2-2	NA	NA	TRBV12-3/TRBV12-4	TGTGCCAGCTACCTACCGGGCGGGGAGCTGTTTTTT	CASYLPGGELFF
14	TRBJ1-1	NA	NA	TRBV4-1	TGCGCCAGCAGCCAAGAAGGAGTAAACACTGAAGCTTTCTTT	CASSQEGVNTEAFF